This T cell receptor (beta chain) was documented in a study of blood T cell repertoires in COVID-19. Study in general: PBMCs, B-cell-depleted T cells, or T cells were the source of the cDNA or gDNA that made up the material.

Only in-frame clones appear in the TCRdb table, and some are missing; sequencing was by immunoSEQ multiplex PCR. Among 150,000 to 200,000 clones, 60% to 85% were seen once, and the ten largest hold roughly 8.4%. Trimming removed 3 bases at V and 6 bases at J, with 15 bases between. The CDR3 length is 14 residues. Germline CDR1 SGDLS, CDR2 YYNGEE. The rearrangement uses TRBV9 and TRBJ1-2; no clear D. The sequence was obtained from a man in his sixties with acute or convalescent COVID-19. Sequencing was performed on peripheral blood. The CDR3 sequence is CASSASSGGDGYTF. The CDR3 bases are TGTGCCAGCAGCGCCTCATCGGGCGGGGATGGCTACACCTTC.